The 24 T cell receptor beta chains reported below all come from one sample, sequenced in a study of T-cell memory formation after mild COVID-19. TCRdb called the 5' RACE reads again in MiXCR, with one record for every CDR3 protein. This table holds tens of thousands of distinct CDR3 sequences, 9.5% to 15% found once. The sample comprised PBMCs or a T cell subset sorted from them (not recorded which). These TCRs come from a man between 18 and 29 years old who had mild COVID-19 (a few samples of this study predate the infection). Cell type and time point are not known.

The rearrangement uses TRBV11-2 and TRBJ1-1; no firm D call. CDR3 length: 16 amino acids. The germline V gene encodes CDR1 SGHAT and CDR2 FQNNGV. Trimming took off 5 bases at V and 4 bases at J, with 20 bases between the two ends. CDR3 sequence reads: CASSPPRGGWSTEAFF. The DNA for the CDR3 is TGTGCCAGCAGCCCCCCCCGGGGTGGTTGGAGCACTGAAGCTTTCTTT.

The chain combines TRBV28 with TRBJ2-7; 7 nucleotides agree with TRBD1. Germline assignment: CDR1 MDHEN and CDR2 SYDVKM. With V trimmed by 6 bases and J by 5 bases, 10 bases remained unmatched. CDR3 length: 14 residues. The chain's CDR3 is CASSWIDRANEQYF. CDR3 sequence (DNA): TGTGCCAGCAGCTGGATTGACAGGGCCAACGAGCAGTACTTC.

This clonotype occurred a few times. The chain combines TRBV18 with TRBJ1-1; the D is unclear. The CDR3 has 12 amino acids. Germline V gene data show CDR1 as KGHSH and CDR2 as LQKENI. V shed 6 bases and J shed 4 bases, with 9 bases lying between them. The CDR3 DNA is TGTGCCAGCTCGCCGGACGTCACTGAAGCTTTCTTT. Encoded protein: CASSPDVTEAFF.

The chain couples TRBV5-1 to TRBJ2-2; perhaps TRBD2 as D (6 bases). Trimming shortened V by 7 bases and J by 0 bases, and 13 bases separated the two germline ends. Germline values: CDR1 SGHRS, CDR2 YFSETQ. The CDR3 extends over 15 amino acids. This chain's CDR3 is CASAFGGPNTGELFF. The DNA of the CDR3 is TGCGCCAGCGCGTTCGGGGGACCGAACACCGGGGAGCTGTTTTTT.

In this sample, this clonotype turned up a few times. V usage is TRBV3-1 and J usage is TRBJ2-3, with D perhaps TRBD2 (5 bases). CDR3 length: 15 residues. The germline V gene has CDR1 LGHDT and CDR2 YNNKEL (reference sequence). Trimming removed 5 bases from V and 1 base from J, with 13 bases in between. This CDR3 reads CASSGSVVRTDTQYF. For the CDR3, the DNA is TGTGCCAGCAGCGGGAGCGTGGTCCGCACAGATACGCAGTATTTT.

This rearrangement joins TRBV2 to TRBJ1-4; D perhaps matches TRBD1 (6 bases). The germline CDR1 and CDR2 sequences are SNHLY and FYNNEI. This CDR3 contains 12 residues. V lost 6 bases, J lost 8 bases, and 10 bases lay in between. The CDR3 spells CASRRGGEKLFF. DNA for the CDR3: TGTGCCAGCAGGAGGGGGGGAGAAAAACTGTTTTTT.

This clonotype came up a few times. The chain uses TRBV7-9 and TRBJ1-2; D is unresolved. CDR1 is SEHNR and CDR2 is FQNEAQ in the germline V gene (reference sequence). V lost 1 base and J 13 bases, leaving 10 bases between the germline ends. The CDR3 runs 11 residues. CDR3 sequence reads: CASSLEARPTF. The CDR3 DNA reads as TGTGCCAGCAGCTTAGAGGCGAGACCCACCTTC.

The chain combines TRBV5-6 with TRBJ2-1; no firm D call. This CDR3 contains 16 residues. The germline V gene encodes CDR1 SGHDT and CDR2 YYEEEE. The V end was cut by 0 bases, the J end by 2 bases, with 12 bases between. The CDR3 DNA follows: TGTGCCAGCAGCTTGGCCAAGGGATCCACCTACAATGAGCAGTTCTTC. Translating gives CASSLAKGSTYNEQFF.

This clonotype was observed at least ten times. The chain couples TRBV6-6 to TRBJ1-1; D gene uncertain. CDR1 MNHNY and CDR2 SVGAGI come from the germline V gene (reference sequence). With 6 bases removed from V and 8 bases from J, the gap between germline ends came to 13 bases. The CDR3 consists of 12 residues. This CDR3 reads CASRRTDPEAFF. Written as DNA, the CDR3 is TGTGCCAGCAGACGGACGGACCCAGAAGCTTTCTTT.

The CDR3 nucleotides are TGTGCCAGCATGCAAGATCCCTCCTACGAGCAGTACTTC. As protein: CASMQDPSYEQYF. This chain links TRBV2 with TRBJ2-7, with unresolved D. This CDR3 has 13 amino acids. CDR1 is SNHLY and CDR2 is FYNNEI in the germline V gene. Trimming cost V 7 bases and J 0 bases, with 10 bases left between them.

This chain uses TRBV6-2 or TRBV6-3 with TRBJ2-3; perhaps TRBD1 as D (5 bases). V lost 2 bases and J lost 2, with 8 bases in between. The germline CDR1 and CDR2 sequences are MNHEY and SVGEGT. The CDR3 consists of 14 residues. The CDR3, as DNA: TGTGCCAGCAGTTACCCGGACACCACAGATACGCAGTATTTT. This encodes CASSYPDTTDTQYF.

This chain links TRBV29-1 with TRBJ1-2; maybe TRBD1 (5 bases). Germline V gene sequence: CDR1 SQVTM, CDR2 ANQGSEA. V lost 4 bases and J 0 bases, leaving 12 bases between the germline ends. The CDR3 runs 14 residues. The DNA of the CDR3 is TGCAGCGTTGTGGGGGATACACCTAACTATGGCTACACCTTC. Protein product: CSVVGDTPNYGYTF.

The sample holds a few counts of this clonotype. The V gene is TRBV4-2, the J gene TRBJ1-2; D remains unclear. V gave up 1 base and J gave up 8 bases, with 14 bases separating them. From germline, CDR1 is LGHNA and CDR2 YNFKEQ. This CDR3 region has 14 residues. The CDR3 region is CASSQVGREGGYTF. CDR3 DNA: TGTGCCAGCAGCCAAGTAGGCCGGGAGGGAGGCTACACCTTC.

This clonotype was detected many times. The chain has TRBV7-2 and TRBJ2-5; no clear D. Germline V lookup: CDR1 SGHTA, CDR2 FQGNSA. The CDR3 is 13 residues long. Trimming shortened V by 1 base and J by 7 bases, and 10 bases separated the two germline ends. In DNA form, the CDR3 reads TGTGCCAGCAGCTTAGGGTTCGTTCGGACCCAGTACTTC. This encodes CASSLGFVRTQYF.

The sample holds a few counts of this clonotype. J is TRBJ1-1 and V is TRBV4-1; TRBD1 is a possible D gene (6 bases). Germline CDR1 reads MGHRA; CDR2 reads YSYEKL. CDR3 length: 14 amino acids. V was pared by 1 base and J by 12 bases, with 18 bases between. For the CDR3, the DNA is TGCGCCAGCAGCCAAGGTTTTAGGACAGTCAGGACTTTCTTT. Translation: CASSQGFRTVRTFF.

This clonotype was picked up a small number of times. The rearrangement joins TRBV20-1 to TRBJ1-2, with 10 bases matching TRBD1. The V and J ends lost 3 bases and 1 base, in that order; junction bases with no gene match: 8. CDR1 and CDR2 from the germline V gene are DFQATT and SNEGSKA (reference sequence). This CDR3 has 16 amino acids. The CDR3 bases are TGCAGTGCTAGCGGCGGGACAGGGGTTGTTAACTATGGCTACACCTTC. Translated, it gives CSASGGTGVVNYGYTF.

The chain couples TRBV7-8 to TRBJ1-5; possible D gene TRBD1, 6 bases. With 5 bases removed from V and 4 bases from J, the gap between germline ends came to 15 bases. CDR3 length: 15 residues. Per the germline V gene, CDR1 is SGHVS and CDR2 is FQNEAQ. CDR3 sequence (DNA): TGTGCCAGCAGCATATCCGGGACACTGAATCAGCCCCAGCATTTT. Encoded protein: CASSISGTLNQPQHF.

This clonotype showed up just a few times. V usage is TRBV12-3 or TRBV12-4 and J usage is TRBJ2-3; D unclear. The CDR3 covers 14 residues. Trimming left V 7 bases short and J 0 bases short, with 11 bases between. The CDR3 DNA reads as TGTGCCAGCACACTCACGGCTAGCACAGATACGCAGTATTTT. This sequence encodes CASTLTASTDTQYF.

This clonotype has at least ten counts. The chain employs TRBV7-6 and TRBJ2-1; no firm D call. The V and J ends lost 5 bases and 1 base respectively, with 15 bases between them. This CDR3 is 16 amino acids long. Germline V gene sequence: CDR1 SGHVS, CDR2 FNYEAQ. The CDR3 coding sequence is TGTGCCAGCAGCCCCCTAAACGGCCATTCCTACAATGAGCAGTTCTTC. This sequence encodes CASSPLNGHSYNEQFF.

The sample holds many counts of this clonotype. The rearrangement joins TRBV25-1 to TRBJ2-3; no definite D call. Germline CDR1 and CDR2: MGHDK and SYGVNS. The CDR3 length is 15 residues. V was cut by 3 bases and J by 3 bases, with 13 bases left in between. This chain's CDR3 is CASSDYQVSTDTQYF. The CDR3 coding sequence is TGTGCCAGCAGTGACTATCAGGTTTCGACAGATACGCAGTATTTT.

The chain recombines TRBV3-1 with TRBJ1-2, with D possibly being TRBD1 (6 bases). The CDR3 consists of 15 residues. Trimming shortened V by 3 bases and J by 5 bases, and 16 bases separated the two germline ends. Germline CDR1 LGHDT, CDR2 YNNKEL (reference sequence). The CDR3: CASSHWTVPGYGYTF. In nucleotides, the CDR3 is TGTGCCAGCAGCCATTGGACAGTTCCCGGGTATGGCTACACCTTC.

This rearrangement joins TRBV7-3 to TRBJ2-2; TRBD2 is a possible D gene (6 bases). The CDR3 loop spans 14 amino acids. Germline CDR1 SGHTA, CDR2 FQGTGA. V dropped 5 bases and J dropped 6 bases, with 13 bases sitting between them. The CDR3 region is CASSGDPGAGELFF. CDR3 in DNA: TGTGCCAGCAGCGGGGACCCGGGAGCCGGGGAGCTGTTTTTT.

The chain uses TRBV6-2 or TRBV6-3 and TRBJ2-2; 8 bases map to TRBD2. This CDR3 contains 16 residues. The germline CDR1 and CDR2 sequences are MNHEY and SVGEGT. With 7 bases clipped from V and 5 bases from J, the junction kept 12 bases outside the gene matches. The CDR3 DNA follows: TGTGCCAGCACCCCGAGACGGGGGGGGCGAACCGGGGAGCTGTTTTTT. Encoded protein: CASTPRRGGRTGELFF.

The CDR3, as DNA: TGTGCCAGCAGTTCGAGTTCACCCCTCCACTTT. Translating it yields CASSSSSPLHF. V usage is TRBV6-6 and J usage is TRBJ1-6; D gene ambiguous. CDR1 is MNHNY, CDR2 SVGAGI, per germline (reference sequence). This CDR3 contains 11 residues. The V end was cut by 4 bases, the J end by 9 bases, with 4 bases between.